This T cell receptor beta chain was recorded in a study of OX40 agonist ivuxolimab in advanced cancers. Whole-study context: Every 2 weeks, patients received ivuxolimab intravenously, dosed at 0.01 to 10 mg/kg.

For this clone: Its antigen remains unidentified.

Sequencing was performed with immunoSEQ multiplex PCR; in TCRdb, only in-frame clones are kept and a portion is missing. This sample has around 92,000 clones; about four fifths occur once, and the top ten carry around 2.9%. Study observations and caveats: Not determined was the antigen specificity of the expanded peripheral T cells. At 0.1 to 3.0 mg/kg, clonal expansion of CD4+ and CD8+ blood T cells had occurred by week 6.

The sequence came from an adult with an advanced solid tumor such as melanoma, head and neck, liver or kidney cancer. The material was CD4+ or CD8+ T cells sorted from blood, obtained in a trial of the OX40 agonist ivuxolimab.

The CDR3: CASSSRGAGETDTQYF. In nucleotides, the CDR3 is TGTGCCAGCAGTTCCAGGGGGGCAGGGGAAACAGATACGCAGTATTTT. The V call is TRBV6-5, the J call TRBJ2-3; D perhaps matches TRBD1 (7 bases). V dropped 4 bases and J dropped 3 bases, with 17 bases sitting between them. This CDR3 has 16 amino acids. Per germline, CDR1 MNHEY and CDR2 SVGAGI.